Sequencing of this T cell receptor beta chain was carried out in a study of blood T cells in healthy people across ages. Germline lookup yields CDR1 SGHRS and CDR2 YFSETQ. CDR3 length equals 16 residues. V was clipped by 4 bases and J by 0 bases, with 15 bases between them. A second 7 to 11 cycle PCR used barcoded and J-beta primers. TCRdb re-called the 5' RACE reads with MiXCR, one entry per CDR3 protein. The profile shows over 750,000 distinct CDR3 sequences, approximately 25% of them singletons. The same sample was also used in a study of T cells of mothers and their children.

Sequencing was carried out using blood. The sequence was collected from a boy between 10 and 17 years old in good health. The chain uses TRBV5-1 and TRBJ2-3; D gene uncertain. The DNA of the CDR3 is TGCGCCAGCAGCCAACGACCGGATCCGAGCACAGATACGCAGTATTTT. Its translation: CASSQRPDPSTDTQYF.